Each of the 25 T cell receptor beta chains below was sequenced from the same sample in a study of response to subunit inactivated influenza vaccine. TCRdb redid the calling of the RT-PCR reads with MiXCR, one entry per CDR3 protein. The sample shows 490,000 or so distinct CDR3 sequences, under 9% of them seen only once. The sequences come from PBMCs from blood, collected less than 25 months after vaccination. Source of these receptors: a man aged 50-75 years who received an inactivated influenza vaccine.

The rearrangement joins TRBV7-2 to TRBJ2-7, with 13 nucleotides matching TRBD2. In germline, CDR1 is SGHTA, CDR2 FQGNSA. The CDR3 has 14 residues. The junction had 6 bases not matched to a gene; V was cut back by 6 bases and J by 7 bases. CDR3 region: CASSSGLAGWEQYF. The DNA for the CDR3 is TGTGCCAGCAGTTCGGGACTAGCGGGATGGGAGCAGTACTTC.

The chain is built from TRBV29-1 and TRBJ1-2, with a possible D match to TRBD1 (5 bases). The CDR3 is 10 residues long. The ends were cut back, 7 bases at V and 8 bases at J, with 11 bases in the middle. Germline V gene data show CDR1 as SQVTM and CDR2 as ANQGSEA. CDR3 in DNA: TGCAGCGCAGGGACCGAGGGCTACACCTTC. It codes for CSAGTEGYTF.

This clonotype was seen a few times. This sequence joins TRBV19 and TRBJ1-1, with 9 bases aligning to TRBD1. V was clipped by 5 bases and J by 0 bases; unmatched bases: 7. The CDR3 extends over 16 amino acids. Germline V lookup: CDR1 LNHDA, CDR2 SQIVND (reference sequence). The CDR3 DNA reads TGTGCCAGTAGTCTGACAGGGGGAGGAATGAACACTGAAGCTTTCTTT. Amino acid sequence: CASSLTGGGMNTEAFF.

This chain connects TRBV7-9 to TRBJ2-7, with D perhaps matching TRBD1 (6 bases). Trimming stripped 4 bases from V and 4 bases from J, with 8 bases between. The CDR3 consists of 12 residues. The germline gives CDR1 SEHNR, CDR2 FQNEAQ (reference sequence). CDR3 amino acids: CASSWGQYEQYF. The CDR3 DNA sequence: TGTGCCAGCAGCTGGGGACAATACGAGCAGTACTTC.

CDR3 residues: CASNQGLHGYTF. In nucleotides, the CDR3 is TGTGCCAGTAATCAGGGGTTGCATGGCTACACCTTC. The chain couples TRBV28 to TRBJ1-2; possibly TRBD1 for D (6 bases). This CDR3 is 12 amino acids long. V was trimmed by 9 bases and J by 6 bases, leaving 14 bases between them. The germline gives CDR1 MDHEN, CDR2 SYDVKM.

This clonotype showed up just a few times. The gene calls are TRBV11-2 and TRBJ1-1; D remains unclear. The CDR3 runs to 13 residues. Germline CDR1 is SGHAT and CDR2 is FQNNGV. Trimming left V 2 bases short and J 10 bases short, with 14 bases between. The CDR3 loop is CASSLFREARAFF. Written as DNA, the CDR3 is TGTGCCAGCAGCTTATTCCGGGAAGCCCGAGCTTTCTTT.

The table lists this clonotype with a few counts. The chain links TRBV4-3 to TRBJ1-1; TRBD1 is a possible D gene (6 bases). Germline assignment: CDR1 LGHNA and CDR2 YSLEER. The CDR3 runs to 15 residues. The V gene lost 3 bases and the J gene lost 0 bases, with 11 bases spanning the gap. CDR3 in DNA: TGCGCCAGCAGCCATGACAGGTTAATGAACACTGAAGCTTTCTTT. Translating it yields CASSHDRLMNTEAFF.

The chain uses TRBV10-3 and TRBJ2-7; D is ambiguous. Germline CDR1 ENHRY, CDR2 SYGVKD. V dropped 3 bases and J dropped 5 bases, with 11 bases sitting between them. The CDR3 totals 13 residues. CDR3 sequence reads: CAISDLGNHEQYF. CDR3 bases: TGTGCCATCAGTGACTTAGGGAACCACGAGCAGTACTTC.

This clonotype was seen only a few times. An end of the junction differs from the germline gene, which may be a read error. The rearrangement links TRBV6-2 or TRBV6-3 to TRBJ2-7, with D uncertain. The CDR3 is made up of 11 amino acids. Per the germline V gene, CDR1 is MNHEY and CDR2 is SVGEGT. The CDR3: CATSSRGEQYF. The DNA of the CDR3 is TGTGCCACCAGTTCCCGCGGCGAGCAGTACTTC.

This clonotype has at least ten counts. The chain combines TRBV7-2 with TRBJ1-5; maybe TRBD1 (5 bases). This CDR3 spans 13 amino acids. Germline CDR1 SGHTA, CDR2 FQGNSA. Trimming took off 5 bases at V and 7 bases at J, with 12 bases between the two ends. The CDR3 is CASSPEGVQPQHF. Written as DNA, the CDR3 is TGTGCCAGCAGCCCAGAAGGGGTACAGCCCCAGCATTTT.

The chain couples TRBV7-9 to TRBJ1-2; 8 positions match TRBD1. J gave up 3 bases and V 6 bases, and 12 bases lay outside the gene matches. CDR3 length: 16 residues. Germline CDR1 and CDR2: SEHNR and FQNEAQ (reference sequence). The CDR3 loop is CASRETTGAPYYGYTF. The CDR3 DNA reads TGTGCCAGCAGAGAAACGACAGGGGCTCCCTACTATGGCTACACCTTC. Combining the CDR3 with reference TRBV7-9 and TRBJ1-2 gives the whole variable domain DTGVSQNPRHKITKRGQNVTFRCDPISEHNRLYWYRQTLGQGPEFLTYFQNEAQLEKSRLLSDRFSAERPKGSFSTLEIQRTEQGDSAMYLCASRETTGAPYYGYTFGSGTRLTVV.

This clonotype was seen repeatedly, ten times or more. V and J are TRBV11-2 and TRBJ2-2; perhaps TRBD2 as D (6 bases). CDR3 size: 16 residues. Trimming removed 1 base at V and 3 bases at J, with 12 bases between. The germline gives CDR1 SGHAT, CDR2 FQNNGV. The CDR3 DNA follows: TGTGCCAGCAGCTTAGTTGGGACTGGCTACACCGGGGAGCTGTTTTTT. Amino acids: CASSLVGTGYTGELFF.

V and J are TRBV29-1 and TRBJ1-1; 11 bases align to TRBD1. The CDR3 is made up of 14 amino acids. With V trimmed by 4 bases and J by 10 bases, 11 bases remained unmatched. Looked up from germline, CDR1 is SQVTM and CDR2 is ANQGSEA. CDR3 in amino acids: CSVVGGQGGLVAFF. Here the CDR3 DNA reads TGCAGCGTTGTGGGGGGACAGGGGGGGCTCGTAGCTTTCTTT.

The chain recombines TRBV7-6 with TRBJ2-5; D assignment may be TRBD1 or TRBD2 (5 bases each). This CDR3 has 15 residues. Germline values: CDR1 SGHVS, CDR2 FNYEAQ. V was cut by 2 bases and J by 6 bases, with 16 bases left in between. Here the CDR3 reads CASSLISRDLKTQYF. The CDR3 nucleotides are TGTGCCAGCAGCTTAATTAGCCGGGACCTGAAGACCCAGTACTTC.

The chain recombines TRBV7-9 with TRBJ2-1; no clear D. The V gene's germline CDR1 is SEHNR and CDR2 FQNEAQ (reference sequence). The V and J ends lost 5 bases and 7 bases respectively, with 12 bases between them. This CDR3 spans 13 amino acids. CDR3 nucleotide sequence: TGTGCCAGCAGCCCCTTGGAGAGGAATGAGCAGTTCTTC. Translating it yields CASSPLERNEQFF.

This clonotype occurred many times. V gene TRBV7-7 combines with J gene TRBJ1-6; D is undetermined. Germline-derived CDR1 and CDR2 are SSHAT and FNYEAQ (reference sequence). V was pared by 1 base and J by 5 bases, with 12 bases between. The CDR3 sequence is 16 residues long. CDR3 sequence reads: CASSLDSGRNNSPLHF. As DNA, the CDR3 is TGTGCCAGCAGCTTAGACTCGGGTCGGAATAATTCACCCCTCCACTTT.

The chain has TRBV11-2 and TRBJ2-5; D unclear. With 4 bases removed from V and 1 base from J, the gap between germline ends came to 10 bases. Looked up from germline, CDR1 is SGHAT and CDR2 is FQNNGV. The CDR3 is 14 amino acids. CDR3 region: CASSSMVFQETQYF. In DNA, the CDR3 is TGTGCCAGCAGCTCAATGGTCTTCCAAGAGACCCAGTACTTC.

The gene calls are TRBV15 and TRBJ2-7; D possibly corresponds to TRBD1 (6 bases). The CDR3 length is 12 residues. Germline CDR1 and CDR2: LNHNV and YYDKDF (reference sequence). Trimming pared 5 bases from V and 5 bases from J, leaving 10 bases between. CDR3 in amino acids: CATSLKGDEQYF. CDR3 DNA: TGTGCCACCAGCCTAAAGGGGGACGAGCAGTACTTC.

CDR3 nucleotides: TGTGCCAGCAGTGGCCGGTGGGCTAGCGGGCGGAGGGGAGCAGATACGCAGTATTTT. This translates into CASSGRWASGRRGADTQYF. The rearrangement joins TRBV9 to TRBJ2-3, with TRBD2 matching over 8 bases. Germline loops: CDR1 SGDLS, CDR2 YYNGEE. The CDR3 is 19 amino acids. The junction had 21 bases not matched to a gene; V was cut back by 5 bases and J by 4 bases. Using reference TRBV9 and TRBJ2-3 for the parts outside the CDR3, the full variable domain is DSGVTQTPKHLITATGQRVTLRCSPRSGDLSVYWYQQSLDQGLQFLIQYYNGEERAKGNILERFSAQQFPDLHSELNLSSLELGDSALYFCASSGRWASGRRGADTQYFGPGTRLTVL.

This clonotype was recorded a few times. V is TRBV20-1 and J is TRBJ2-5; D assignment may be TRBD1 or TRBD2 (7 bases each). CDR3 length equals 15 residues. Germline V gene data show CDR1 as DFQATT and CDR2 as SNEGSKA (reference sequence). The V gene lost 1 base and the J gene lost 10 bases, with 22 bases spanning the gap. CDR3 bases: TGCAGTGCTAGAGCCCAGGGGGGGATCACGGGGGACCAGTACTTC. It translates to CSARAQGGITGDQYF.

This clonotype was found a few times. The genes are TRBV6-2 or TRBV6-3 and TRBJ2-7; the match to TRBD1 covers 11 bases. After removal of 1 base from V and 7 bases from J, the junction contained 6 bases not matched to a gene. This CDR3 is built from 15 residues. Germline V gene sequence: CDR1 MNHEY, CDR2 SVGEGT. DNA for the CDR3: TGTGCCAGCAGTTACTGGACAGGGGGCTCTGAAGAGCAGTACTTC. Protein product: CASSYWTGGSEEQYF.

This clonotype was observed at least ten times. The chain carries TRBV11-1 and TRBJ2-1; 10 bases are a match to TRBD2. Per the germline V gene, CDR1 is SGHAT and CDR2 is FQDESV (reference sequence). This CDR3 is 13 amino acids long. V shed 5 bases, J shed 6 bases, and the junction held 1 base outside the gene matches. The CDR3 protein is CASSRTSGNEQFF. The CDR3 DNA reads as TGTGCCAGCAGCCGGACTAGCGGCAATGAGCAGTTCTTC. The complete variable domain, with remaining parts taken from reference TRBV11-1 and TRBJ2-1, reads EAEVAQSPRYKITEKSQAVAFWCDPISGHATLYWYRQILGQGPELLVQFQDESVVDDSQLPKDRFSAERLKGVDSTLKIQPAELGDSAMYLCASSRTSGNEQFFGPGTRLTVL.

This clonotype was observed a handful of times. V is TRBV6-4 and J is TRBJ1-2, with TRBD1 matching over 7 bases. Trimming at V came to 6 bases and at J to 1 base, leaving 11 bases not matched to a gene. Germline lookup yields CDR1 MRHNA and CDR2 SNTAGT. The CDR3 is 16 amino acids. As DNA, the CDR3 is TGTGCCAGCAGCCCAGGGGGGCAGGGCCATAACTATGGCTACACCTTC. This translates into CASSPGGQGHNYGYTF.

The CDR3, as DNA: TGCGCCAGCGGGGGGGGACAATACCACGAGCAGTACTTC. Amino acids: CASGGGQYHEQYF. This sequence joins TRBV5-1 and TRBJ2-7, with TRBD2 as a possible D gene (7 bases). With 7 bases removed from V and 5 bases from J, the gap between germline ends came to 16 bases. The length of the CDR3 is 13 residues. CDR1 SGHRS and CDR2 YFSETQ come from the germline V gene.

The rearrangement links TRBV20-1 to TRBJ2-7; 7 bases line up with TRBD1. The CDR3 length is 14 residues. Germline CDR1 and CDR2: DFQATT and SNEGSKA (reference sequence). Trimming cost V 6 bases and J 5 bases; bases outside gene matches: 13. CDR3 residues: CSAAIRTGPHEQYF. In DNA, the CDR3 is TGCAGTGCCGCAATACGGACAGGTCCACACGAGCAGTACTTC.